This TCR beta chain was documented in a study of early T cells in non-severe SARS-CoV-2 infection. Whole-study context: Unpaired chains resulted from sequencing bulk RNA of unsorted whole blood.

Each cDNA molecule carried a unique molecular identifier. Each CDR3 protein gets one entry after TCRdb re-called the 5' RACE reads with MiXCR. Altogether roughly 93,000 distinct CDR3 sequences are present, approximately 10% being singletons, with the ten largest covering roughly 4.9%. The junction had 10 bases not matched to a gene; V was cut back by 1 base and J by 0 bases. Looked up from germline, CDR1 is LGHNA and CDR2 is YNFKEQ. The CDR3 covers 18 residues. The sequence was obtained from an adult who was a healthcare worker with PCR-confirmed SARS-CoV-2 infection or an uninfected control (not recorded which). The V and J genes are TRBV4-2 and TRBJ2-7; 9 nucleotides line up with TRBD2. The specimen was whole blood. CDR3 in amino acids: CASSQGPGLARSSYEQYF. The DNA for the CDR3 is TGTGCCAGCAGCCAAGGACCGGGACTAGCTAGGTCCTCCTACGAGCAGTACTTC.